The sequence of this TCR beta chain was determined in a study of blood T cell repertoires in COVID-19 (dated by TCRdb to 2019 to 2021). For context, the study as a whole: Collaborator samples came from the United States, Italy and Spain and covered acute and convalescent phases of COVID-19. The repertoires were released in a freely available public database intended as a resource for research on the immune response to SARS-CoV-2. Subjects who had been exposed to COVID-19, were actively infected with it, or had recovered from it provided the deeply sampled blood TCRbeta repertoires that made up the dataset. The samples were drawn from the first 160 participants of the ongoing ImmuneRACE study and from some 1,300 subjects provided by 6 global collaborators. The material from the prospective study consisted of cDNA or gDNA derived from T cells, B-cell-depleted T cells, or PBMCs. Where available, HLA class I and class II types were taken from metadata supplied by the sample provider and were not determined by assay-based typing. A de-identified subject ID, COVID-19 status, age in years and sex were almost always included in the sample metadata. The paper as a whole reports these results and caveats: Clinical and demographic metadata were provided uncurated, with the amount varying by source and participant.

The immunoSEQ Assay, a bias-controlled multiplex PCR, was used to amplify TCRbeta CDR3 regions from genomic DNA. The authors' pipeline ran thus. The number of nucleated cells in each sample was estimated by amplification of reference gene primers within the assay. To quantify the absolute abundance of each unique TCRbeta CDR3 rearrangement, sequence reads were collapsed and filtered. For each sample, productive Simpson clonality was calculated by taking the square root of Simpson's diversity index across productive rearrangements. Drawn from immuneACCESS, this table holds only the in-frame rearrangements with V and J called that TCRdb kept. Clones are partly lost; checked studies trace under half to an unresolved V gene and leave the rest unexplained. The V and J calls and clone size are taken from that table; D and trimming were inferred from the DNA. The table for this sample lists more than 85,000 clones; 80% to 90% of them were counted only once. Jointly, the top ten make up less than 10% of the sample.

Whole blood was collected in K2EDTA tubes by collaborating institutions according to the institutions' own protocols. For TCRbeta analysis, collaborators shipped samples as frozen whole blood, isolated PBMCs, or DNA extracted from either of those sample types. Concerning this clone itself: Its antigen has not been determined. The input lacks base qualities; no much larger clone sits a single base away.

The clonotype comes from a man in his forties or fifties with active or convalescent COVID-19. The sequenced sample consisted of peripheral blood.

The CDR3 amino acid sequence is: CASSAGTTYEQYF. The DNA reads TGTGCCAGCAGCGCCGGGACAACCTACGAGCAGTACTTC. The sequence joins TRBV9 to TRBJ2-7; the D gene is possibly TRBD1, with 6 bases matching. The germline ends are 9 bases apart after V is trimmed by 3 bases and J by 2 bases. The germline V gene provides CDR1 SGDLS and CDR2 YYNGEE. From its cysteine to its phenylalanine, the CDR3 spans 13 amino acids. The only DNA kept is the CDR3, 39 bases in frame from the first base.